The source of this T cell receptor beta chain is a study of PD-L1 blockade in urothelial cancer. Study overall: Patients arrived having already received 0 to 3 prior chemotherapy regimens. Median T cell yield per blood sample was 140,000 to 150,000 cells. Findings and limits, study-wide: A pretreatment blood TCR clonality that fell below the median predicted better progression-free and overall survival.

Time point: pretreatment peripheral blood. Concerning this clone: Its specificity is not known.

CDR1 and CDR2 from the germline V gene are SNHLY and FYNNEI. CDR3 length: 11 amino acids. V lost 3 bases, J lost 8 bases, and 7 bases lay in between. This table comes from immunoSEQ multiplex PCR, and its TCRdb copy is limited to in-frame clones, with some not included. The data hold approximately 47,000 clones, with more than 75% observed a single time. V is TRBV2 and J is TRBJ1-1; the D gene is possibly TRBD1 (5 bases). This clonotype was obtained from a man between 50 and 59 years old with urothelial cancer. Sample: PBMCs, taken around atezolizumab (anti-PD-L1) treatment. CDR3 nucleotide sequence: TGTGCCAGCAGTGAGACAGTCGAAGCTTTCTTT. Amino acid sequence: CASSETVEAFF.